Listed below are T cell receptor beta chains from one sample, sequenced in a study of breast tumors, draining lymph nodes, adjacent tissues. TCRdb re-analysed the multiplex PCR reads in MiXCR, keeping a single row per CDR3 protein. This sample has 200,000 or so distinct CDR3 sequences, with approximately 31% found just once. The sample taken for sequencing was axillary lymph node tissue. The receptors derive from a female donor with breast cancer. Some clones in this sample may be carry-over from other donors' samples. Both conserved end residues are part of each CDR3. D genes are given only for firm matches. Clone size is given for some rows only: seen once, a few or many times, or a class if the clone is expanded.

clone size,D gene,V gene,J gene,CDR3 protein,CDR3 DNA
.,TRBD1,TRBV5-5,TRBJ1-2,CASSVTGGPNYGYTF,TGTGCCAGCAGCGTGACAGGGGGCCCTAACTATGGCTACACCTTC
many,TRBD1,TRBV7-3,TRBJ2-3,CASSRQGRDTQYF,TGTGCCAGCAGCAGACAGGGGAGAGATACGCAGTATTTT
many,TRBD2,TRBV6-2/TRBV6-3,TRBJ2-1,CASRPSGSSYNEQFF,TGTGCCAGCAGACCTAGCGGGAGCTCCTACAATGAGCAGTTCTTC
many,.,TRBV15,TRBJ1-2,CATSRDGGNYGYTF,TGTGCCACCAGCAGAGATGGCGGGAACTATGGCTACACCTTC
.,TRBD1,TRBV3-1,TRBJ1-5,CASSRTGASNQPQHF,TGTGCCAGCAGCCGGACAGGGGCTAGCAATCAGCCCCAGCATTTT
.,TRBD2,TRBV24-1,TRBJ2-3,CATSDFHRTSGRYF,TGTGCCACCAGTGATTTCCACCGGACTAGCGGGAGGTATTTT
.,TRBD2,TRBV7-9,TRBJ2-2,CASSLASGRTGELFF,TGTGCCAGCAGCTTGGCTAGCGGGAGAACCGGGGAGCTGTTTTTC
.,.,TRBV5-5,TRBJ1-2,CASSSSVPTTGAGYTF,TGTGCCAGCAGCTCGTCCGTACCCACGACCGGGGCTGGCTACACCTTC
many,TRBD2,TRBV6-6,TRBJ2-1,CASSYFSEVVGLAANEQFF,TGTGCCAGCAGTTACTTTAGTGAAGTTGTAGGACTAGCCGCAAATGAGCAGTTCTTC
many,.,TRBV11-2,TRBJ2-3,CASSLATDTQYF,TGTGCCAGCAGCTTGGCCACAGATACGCAGTATTTT
many,.,TRBV15,TRBJ2-2,CATGRPNTGELFF,TGTGCCACGGGACGACCGAACACCGGGGAGCTGTTTTTT
.,.,TRBV6-2/TRBV6-3,TRBJ1-2,CASSYGGGGGYTF,TGTGCCAGCAGTTACGGGGGGGGAGGTGGCTACACCTTC
.,TRBD2,TRBV2,TRBJ2-2,CASSESGGAGELFF,TGTGCCAGCAGTGAATCGGGGGGGGCCGGGGAGCTGTTTTTT
many,TRBD1,TRBV20-1,TRBJ1-6,CSARDRGTGGDSPLHF,TGCAGTGCTAGAGATCGCGGGACAGGGGGAGATTCACCCCTCCACTTT
.,.,TRBV24-1,TRBJ1-5,CATSDSHAHSNQPQHF,TGTGCCACCAGTGATTCACATGCACATAGCAATCAGCCCCAGCATTTT
many,.,TRBV19,TRBJ1-3,CASRDSSSGNTIYF,TGTGCCAGCCGGGACTCCAGCTCTGGAAACACCATATATTTT
once,.,TRBV18,TRBJ2-1,CACSPPARRDEQFF,TGTGCCTGCTCACCACCGGCAAGAAGGGATGAGCAGTTCTTC
many,.,TRBV18,TRBJ2-5,CASSPLRGSGETQYF,TGTGCCAGCTCACCACTAAGGGGTAGTGGGGAGACCCAGTACTTC
many,TRBD1,TRBV20-1,TRBJ2-1,CSATGQGPYTEQFF,TGCAGTGCCACAGGACAGGGTCCCTACACTGAGCAGTTCTTC
many,.,TRBV7-3,TRBJ2-2,CASSLGLNTGELFF,TGTGCCAGCAGCTTAGGTCTTAACACCGGGGAGCTGTTTTTT
.,.,TRBV7-8,TRBJ1-2,CASSLGYTF,TGTGCCAGCAGCTTAGGCTACACCTTC
many,.,TRBV14,TRBJ1-6,CASSQINDYNSPLHF,TGTGCCAGCAGCCAGATCAATGATTATAATTCACCCCTCCACTTT
many,TRBD2,TRBV7-2,TRBJ2-1,CASSPRGANNEQFF,TGTGCCAGCAGCCCGCGGGGGGCCAACAATGAGCAGTTCTTC
.,.,TRBV4-2,TRBJ2-1,CASSPPGANEQFF,TGTGCCAGCAGCCCTCCCGGCGCTAATGAGCAGTTCTTC
many,TRBD2,TRBV19,TRBJ2-3,CASSIASGDTDTQYF,TGTGCCAGTAGTATCGCTAGCGGGGACACAGATACGCAGTATTTT
.,.,TRBV19,TRBJ1-5,CASRPGDFKKPQHF,TGTGCCAGTAGGCCAGGGGACTTTAAAAAGCCCCAGCATTTT
many,.,TRBV28,TRBJ2-7,CASTPARVRAEQYF,TGTGCCAGCACCCCAGCGAGAGTTAGGGCCGAGCAGTACTTC
once,TRBD1,TRBV20-1,TRBJ1-5,CSARGTGSYEHF,TGCAGTGCTAGGGGGACAGGCTCCTACGAGCATTTT
.,TRBD1,TRBV7-9,TRBJ2-6,CASSPGGDGANVLTF,TGTGCCAGCAGCCCAGGGGGAGATGGGGCCAACGTCCTGACTTTC
.,TRBD1,TRBV6-2/TRBV6-3,TRBJ2-2,CASVRQGNTGELFF,TGTGCCAGCGTTCGACAGGGGAACACCGGGGAGCTGTTTTTT
many,.,TRBV2,TRBJ2-7,CASSAGYIPEQYF,TGTGCCAGCAGTGCCGGTTATATTCCCGAGCAGTACTTC
.,.,TRBV12-3/TRBV12-4,TRBJ1-1,CASSLFQGGGAFF,TGTGCCAGCAGTTTATTCCAGGGAGGGGGGGCTTTCTTT
few,TRBD1,TRBV5-1,TRBJ1-5,CASSPGTGQPQHF,TGCGCCAGCAGCCCCGGGACAGGCCAGCCCCAGCATTTT
many,.,TRBV7-9,TRBJ2-6,CASSPREGFPGANVLTF,TGTGCCAGCAGCCCCCGTGAAGGGTTCCCTGGGGCCAACGTCCTGACTTTC
.,.,TRBV4-2,TRBJ1-1,CASSHEQDTLNTEAFF,TGTGCCAGCAGCCACGAACAGGACACCTTGAACACTGAAGCTTTCTTT
many,TRBD2,TRBV5-1,TRBJ2-7,CASSLTSGGLYEQYF,TGCGCCAGCAGCCTTACTAGCGGGGGTCTATACGAGCAGTACTTC
few,TRBD2,TRBV6-2/TRBV6-3,TRBJ2-1,CASSSGREYNEQFF,TGTGCCAGCAGTTCAGGGAGGGAATACAATGAGCAGTTCTTC
many,TRBD1,TRBV6-1,TRBJ2-6,CASSDPGQNSGANVLTF,TGTGCCAGCAGTGATCCGGGACAGAACTCTGGGGCCAACGTCCTGACTTTC
once,TRBD1,TRBV20-1,TRBJ2-3,CSARGSVRATGAASTQYF,TGCAGTGCTAGAGGATCAGTCCGGGCGACAGGGGCTGCCTCTACGCAGTATTTT
many,.,TRBV5-1,TRBJ2-3,CASTLLDTQYF,TGCGCCAGCACCCTCCTTGATACGCAGTATTTT
.,.,TRBV12-3/TRBV12-4,TRBJ1-4,CASTSDPPRNEKLFF,TGTGCCAGCACCAGCGACCCGCCTAGGAATGAAAAACTGTTTTTT
many,.,TRBV20-1,TRBJ2-1,CSAQRVAAYNEQFF,TGCAGTGCTCAAAGGGTAGCGGCCTACAATGAGCAGTTCTTC
.,.,TRBV6-1,TRBJ1-5,CASGTSGGNQPQHF,TGTGCCAGCGGGACTAGCGGGGGCAATCAGCCCCAGCATTTT
few,TRBD1,TRBV27,TRBJ2-2,CASWGQRNTGELFF,TGTGCCAGTTGGGGACAGAGGAACACCGGGGAGCTGTTTTTT
many,.,TRBV7-9,TRBJ2-3,CASLPVSTDTQYF,TGTGCCTCCCTCCCGGTTAGCACAGATACGCAGTATTTT